The 12 T cell receptor beta chains presented below share a single source sample, sequenced in a study of neoadjuvant anti-PD-1 for oral cavity cancer. Regarding time point: after neoadjuvant nivolumab, at surgical resection. The method was immunoSEQ multiplex PCR; TCRdb's version includes in-frame clones alone and lacks a portion of them. In the table there are some 15,000 clones, 70% to 75% of which are singletons. The sample consisted of PBMCs, taken after nivolumab (anti-PD-1) treatment. Receptors originate from a person aged 35-79 years with oral cavity squamous cell carcinoma.

The chain carries TRBV27 and TRBJ2-6; a weak D match, TRBD1 (6 bases). V lost 2 bases and J lost 0, with 11 bases in between. This CDR3 is built from 17 residues. CDR1 is MNHEY and CDR2 is SMNVEV in the germline V gene (reference sequence). CDR3 amino acids: CASSLGTTYSGANVLTF. The CDR3 region has the DNA TGTGCCAGCAGTTTAGGGACAACGTACTCTGGGGCCAACGTCCTGACTTTC.

The gene calls are TRBV29-1 and TRBJ2-2; 15 bases are shared with TRBD2. The junction had 9 bases not matched to a gene; V was cut back by 4 bases and J by 6 bases. The CDR3 covers 17 residues. Germline V gives CDR1 SQVTM, CDR2 ANQGSEA. Here the CDR3 DNA reads TGCAGCGTTGCCGTTTCCGGACTAGCGGGAGGGGCCGGGGAGCTGTTTTTT. Residues: CSVAVSGLAGGAGELFF.

V is TRBV5-1 and J is TRBJ2-1; 13 positions agree with TRBD2. CDR1 is SGHRS, CDR2 YFSETQ, per germline. The CDR3 spans 16 residues. J was trimmed by 4 bases and V by 7 bases; bases with no gene match: 8. In DNA, the CDR3 is TGCGCCAGCTTTGGACTAGCGGGAGCTGGGTACAATGAGCAGTTCTTC. Translating gives CASFGLAGAGYNEQFF.

This clone was picked up a small number of times. The rearrangement uses TRBV11-2 and TRBJ1-1; 9 positions match TRBD1. This CDR3 comprises 16 residues. The V and J ends lost 1 base and 0 bases, in that order; junction bases with no gene match: 3. CDR1 is SGHAT, CDR2 FQNNGV, per germline. The CDR3, as DNA: TGTGCCAGCAGCTTAGGCGGGACAGGGCTGAACACTGAAGCTTTCTTT. Amino acid sequence: CASSLGGTGLNTEAFF.

The V gene is TRBV6-1, the J gene TRBJ1-1, with D unclear. Looked up from germline, CDR1 is MNHNS and CDR2 is SASEGT. The CDR3 spans 14 residues. V was shortened by 4 bases and J by 4 bases, with 13 bases between the two germline ends. CDR3 bases: TGTGCCAGCAGTGGTTTGGGGATGGGCACTGAAGCTTTCTTT. As protein: CASSGLGMGTEAFF.

The chain employs TRBV10-3 and TRBJ1-3; D is unclear. The CDR3 consists of 15 residues. Trimming pared 0 bases from V and 5 bases from J, leaving 11 bases between. The germline gives CDR1 ENHRY, CDR2 SYGVKD. CDR3 nucleotide sequence: TGTGCCATCAGTGAGTCGGAGGGTTACAGAAACACCATATATTTT. Its translation: CAISESEGYRNTIYF.

The rearrangement links TRBV29-1 to TRBJ2-1; D might be TRBD1 or TRBD2, each matching 5 bases. Trimming shortened V by 7 bases and J by 2 bases, and 27 bases separated the two germline ends. Germline assignment: CDR1 SQVTM and CDR2 ANQGSEA. The CDR3 is 18 amino acids. The CDR3 nucleotides are TGCAGCGGAAGACCAACTCTAAACGCCGGGGCGGCCTACAATGAGCAGTTCTTC. Amino acid sequence: CSGRPTLNAGAAYNEQFF.

The genes are TRBV19 and TRBJ1-2; D call uncertain. The CDR3 length is 15 residues. Germline assignment: CDR1 LNHDA and CDR2 SQIVND (reference sequence). Trimming stripped 3 bases from V and 3 bases from J, with 14 bases between. CDR3 bases: TGTGCCAGTAGTATGCGGTCCGCTAACGACTATGGCTACACCTTC. Translated: CASSMRSANDYGYTF.

The gene calls are TRBV2 and TRBJ2-6; D not resolved. CDR3 length: 16 residues. Germline lookup yields CDR1 SNHLY and CDR2 FYNNEI. With 8 bases removed from V and 0 bases from J, the gap between germline ends came to 14 bases. DNA for the CDR3: TGTGCCAGCGGGGTTCATGGTCACTCTGGGGCCAACGTCCTGACTTTC. This codes for CASGVHGHSGANVLTF.

The chain is built from TRBV4-2 and TRBJ2-3; perhaps TRBD2 as D (5 bases). Trimming took off 1 base at V and 6 bases at J, with 23 bases between the two ends. Germline values: CDR1 LGHNA, CDR2 YNFKEQ. The CDR3 sequence is 18 residues long. The CDR3 region is CASSQAGLEGLVGDTQYF. The CDR3 nucleotides read TGTGCCAGCAGCCAAGCCGGCCTCGAGGGCCTAGTTGGGGATACGCAGTATTTT.

The chain joins TRBV6-5 to TRBJ2-3; no firm D call. Trimming removed 7 bases from V and 0 bases from J, with 11 bases in between. Germline lookup yields CDR1 MNHEY and CDR2 SVGAGI. CDR3 size: 14 residues. CDR3 residues: CASTPLASTDTQYF. The CDR3 bases are TGTGCCAGCACCCCCCTCGCTAGCACAGATACGCAGTATTTT.

V gene TRBV5-6 combines with J gene TRBJ1-2; tentative D call: TRBD1 (6 bases). The CDR3 is 14 residues long. From germline, CDR1 is SGHDT and CDR2 YYEEEE. The V gene lost 5 bases and the J gene lost 8 bases, with 19 bases spanning the gap. In DNA form, the CDR3 reads TGTGCCAGCAGGCGAACAGGGATTCAGCGCGGCTACACCTTC. Residues: CASRRTGIQRGYTF.